The 32 T cell receptor beta chains below come from one sample, sequenced in a study of beta chain features in type 1 diabetes. Study findings and constraints: Shortening that was moderate but significant affected the TCRB CDR3s of Type 1 diabetes patients in all four CD4+ subsets.

Their cognate antigens are unknown. The whole isolated RNA underwent reverse transcription, so sequencing captured expressed TCRB transcripts. This table comes from immunoSEQ multiplex PCR, and its TCRdb copy is limited to in-frame clones, with some not included. The sample consists of 300,000 to 400,000 clones, approximately 13% of them appearing once. Sequencing was performed on naive CD4+ T cells from blood. The receptor set was obtained from a woman between 18 and 29 years old with type 1 diabetes.

V gene TRBV7-2 combines with J gene TRBJ2-7; 10 bases fit TRBD1. This CDR3 has 15 amino acids. The trim removed 0 bases at V and 5 bases at J, leaving 4 bases unmatched. Germline-derived CDR1 and CDR2 are SGHTA and FQGNSA. Here the CDR3 reads CASSLALGQGNEQYV. CDR3 in DNA: TGTGCCAGCAGCTTAGCGCTGGGACAGGGGAACGAGCAGTACGTC.

This chain uses TRBV7-2 with TRBJ1-2; maybe TRBD1 (6 bases). This CDR3 contains 15 residues. The V gene's germline CDR1 is SGHTA and CDR2 FQGNSA. V gave up 3 bases and J gave up 5 bases, with 16 bases separating them. As DNA, the CDR3 is TGTGCCAGCAGCTTCGATGGGCCCACAGGGTATGGCTACACCTTC. Translation gives CASSFDGPTGYGYTF.

This clone was seen only a few times. CDR3 bases: TGTGCCAGCAGCTTGGTCCATAACACTGAAGCTTTCTTT. This encodes CASSLVHNTEAFF. This sequence joins TRBV5-6 and TRBJ1-1; no firm D call. This CDR3 is built from 13 residues. The germline V gene has CDR1 SGHDT and CDR2 YYEEEE. The V gene lost 0 bases and the J gene lost 2 bases, with 5 bases spanning the gap. The variable domain in full, completed from reference TRBV5-6 and TRBJ1-1, reads DAGVTQSPTHLIKTRGQQVTLRCSPKSGHDTVSWYQQALGQGPQFIFQYYEEEERQRGNFPDRFSGHQFPNYSSELNVNALLLGDSALYLCASSLVHNTEAFFGQGTRLTVV.

The chain uses TRBV18 and TRBJ2-6; D remains unclear. The V end lost 3 bases, the J end lost 3 bases, and 18 bases lay between the germline ends. Germline V gene lookup returns CDR1 KGHSH and CDR2 LQKENI. This CDR3 has 18 residues. The CDR3 region has the DNA TGTGCCAGCTCACCGGCTATTGGCGGAGCTGGTGGGGCCAACGTCCTGACTTTC. It yields the protein CASSPAIGGAGGANVLTF.

In this sample, this clone turned up a few times. The chain recombines TRBV7-9 with TRBJ1-3, with no clear D. Germline V gives CDR1 SEHNR, CDR2 FQNEAQ (reference sequence). Trimming removed 4 bases at V and 0 bases at J, with 10 bases between. The CDR3 has 15 amino acids. The CDR3, as DNA: TGTGCCAGCAGCTCGGGGTGGACCTCTGGAAACACCATATATTTT. It codes for CASSSGWTSGNTIYF.

This clone was found a few times. The chain joins TRBV5-1 to TRBJ1-5; D is uncertain. V was clipped by 5 bases and J by 0 bases, with 9 bases between them. Germline V CDR1 and CDR2: SGHRS, YFSETQ. The CDR3 covers 14 residues. DNA of the CDR3: TGCGCCAGCAGTCCTGAACATAGCAATCAGCCCCAGCATTTT. Translating it yields CASSPEHSNQPQHF.

The CDR3 DNA reads TGTGCCAGCAGTAACCAGGGGGCGGCCAAAAACATTCAGTACTTC. This gives the protein CASSNQGAAKNIQYF. The J gene is TRBJ2-4, the V gene TRBV28; 8 bases are a match to TRBD1. There are 15 residues in the CDR3. Germline CDR1 is MDHEN and CDR2 is SYDVKM. J lost 1 base, V lost 5 bases, and 4 bases had no gene match.

The J gene is TRBJ2-5, the V gene TRBV6-5; 8 bases line up with TRBD2. The V segment lost 1 base and the J segment 1 base; nucleotides outside the gene matches: 2. The CDR3 is 15 amino acids. Germline CDR1 MNHEY, CDR2 SVGAGI. This CDR3 reads CASSYFLAGQETQYF. CDR3 bases: TGTGCCAGCAGTTACTTCCTAGCGGGCCAAGAGACCCAGTACTTC.

This clone was observed a handful of times. V and J are TRBV12-5 and TRBJ1-1, with 10 bases identical to TRBD1. The V and J ends lost 6 bases and 4 bases, in that order; junction bases with no gene match: 5. CDR1 LGHNT and CDR2 FRNRAP come from the germline V gene. CDR3 length equals 14 residues. Here the CDR3 reads CASGEGQGGTEAFF. CDR3 bases: TGTGCTAGTGGAGAAGGACAGGGGGGCACTGAAGCTTTCTTT.

This clone has a handful of counts. The rearrangement joins TRBV19 to TRBJ2-2; 8 bases are a match to TRBD1. The CDR3 is 12 residues long. The germline gives CDR1 LNHDA, CDR2 SQIVND (reference sequence). V lost 8 bases to trimming and J lost 7 bases; unmatched junction nucleotides: 3. The CDR3 sequence: CASDRGSGELFF. CDR3 coding DNA: TGTGCCAGTGACAGGGGAAGCGGGGAGCTGTTTTTT.

This clone showed up many times. The gene calls are TRBV23-1 and TRBJ1-5; D remains unclear. TRBV23-1 belongs to the ORF category, with a function that is uncertain. The V gene lost 11 bases and the J gene lost 7 bases, with 12 bases spanning the gap. The CDR3 loop spans 11 amino acids. CDR3 in amino acids: CARNRSQPQHF. The CDR3 DNA is TGCGCCCGCAACCGGAGCCAGCCCCAGCATTTT.

This clone has just a few counts. The gene calls are TRBV9 and TRBJ2-1; D gene unclear. Trimming shortened V by 0 bases and J by 9 bases, and 10 bases separated the two germline ends. From germline, CDR1 is SGDLS and CDR2 YYNGEE. CDR3 length: 13 amino acids. CDR3 DNA sequence: TGTGCCAGCAGCGTAGGTCCCCGAGGTGAGCAGTTCTTC. Its translation: CASSVGPRGEQFF. Together with reference TRBV9 and TRBJ2-1, the CDR3 gives the full variable domain: DSGVTQTPKHLITATGQRVTLRCSPRSGDLSVYWYQQSLDQGLQFLIQYYNGEERAKGNILERFSAQQFPDLHSELNLSSLELGDSALYFCASSVGPRGEQFFGPGTRLTVL.

This clone was recorded a few times. The same CDR3 arises from other DNA sequences in this sample as well. CDR3 sequence: CASSLSSSSYNEQFF. The CDR3 region has the DNA TGTGCCAGCAGCTTATCCTCGAGCTCCTACAATGAGCAGTTCTTC. This chain joins TRBV5-4 and TRBJ2-1; D unresolved. Germline V gives CDR1 SGHNT, CDR2 YYREEE (reference sequence). Trimming took off 2 bases at V and 0 bases at J, with 9 bases between the two ends. The CDR3 contains 15 residues.

The chain has TRBV5-6 and TRBJ2-5; 7 bases map to TRBD1. Germline loops: CDR1 SGHDT, CDR2 YYEEEE. With V trimmed by 4 bases and J by 3 bases, 3 bases remained unmatched. The CDR3 sequence is 13 residues long. In nucleotides, the CDR3 is TGTGCCAGCAGCGACACAGGGGAAGAGACCCAGTACTTC. Amino acids: CASSDTGEETQYF. The full variable domain, rest sourced from reference TRBV5-6 and TRBJ2-5, is DAGVTQSPTHLIKTRGQQVTLRCSPKSGHDTVSWYQQALGQGPQFIFQYYEEEERQRGNFPDRFSGHQFPNYSSELNVNALLLGDSALYLCASSDTGEETQYFGPGTRLLVL.

J is TRBJ1-2 and V is TRBV21-1; TRBD1, the table's D call, was not compared with the DNA. TRBV21-1 is designated a pseudogene. The CDR3 has 18 residues. CDR3 DNA sequence: TGTGCCAGCAGCTCTCGATCCCTTACACAGGGTAGTTCGAGTGGCTACACCTTC. As protein: CASSSRSLTQGSSSGYTF.

J is TRBJ1-3 and V is TRBV9; D might be TRBD1 (6 bases). This CDR3 contains 17 residues. V lost 3 bases and J lost 0, with 16 bases in between. The V gene's germline CDR1 is SGDLS and CDR2 YYNGEE. The CDR3 protein is CASSALQTGPSGNTIYF. DNA of the CDR3: TGTGCCAGCAGCGCCCTTCAGACAGGTCCCTCTGGAAACACCATATATTTT.

The gene calls are TRBV30 and TRBJ1-5; D ambiguous. The CDR3 has 13 amino acids. The V gene lost 2 bases and the J gene lost 4 bases, with 9 bases spanning the gap. From germline, CDR1 is GTSNPN and CDR2 SVGIG (reference sequence). CDR3 bases: TGTGCCTGGAGTATCTTCTCTAATCAGCCCCAGCATTTT. As protein: CAWSIFSNQPQHF.

The chain carries TRBV7-9 and TRBJ2-5; D ambiguous. This CDR3 is 12 amino acids long. Germline V gives CDR1 SEHNR, CDR2 FQNEAQ (reference sequence). Trimming cost V 3 bases and J 3 bases, with 5 bases left between them. CDR3 protein: CASSFRKETQYF. The CDR3 nucleotides are TGTGCCAGCAGCTTCAGAAAAGAGACCCAGTACTTC. Complete variable domain (other parts from reference TRBV7-9 and TRBJ2-5): DTGVSQNPRHKITKRGQNVTFRCDPISEHNRLYWYRQTLGQGPEFLTYFQNEAQLEKSRLLSDRFSAERPKGSFSTLEIQRTEQGDSAMYLCASSFRKETQYFGPGTRLLVL.

The gene calls are TRBV28 and TRBJ2-7; 8 nucleotides agree with TRBD2. This CDR3 region has 17 residues. The trim removed 6 bases at V and 2 bases at J, leaving 15 bases unmatched. Germline-derived CDR1 and CDR2 are MDHEN and SYDVKM. This CDR3 is CASSGGLAGRLPYEQYF. In DNA form, the CDR3 reads TGTGCCAGCAGCGGCGGCCTAGCGGGCCGTTTGCCCTACGAGCAGTACTTC.

In this sample, this clone turned up a few times. The chain is built from TRBV18 and TRBJ2-1, with a possible D match to TRBD2 (5 bases). Per the germline V gene, CDR1 is KGHSH and CDR2 is LQKENI. The length of the CDR3 is 13 residues. Trimming removed 3 bases at V and 5 bases at J, with 8 bases between. CDR3 DNA sequence: TGTGCCAGCTCACCCGACTACCACAATGAGCAGTTCTTC. Its translation is CASSPDYHNEQFF.

Points on this clone: Other DNA sequences of this sample code for an identical CDR3. The chain carries TRBV19 and TRBJ2-3; 7 nucleotides match TRBD2. Losses at the gene ends were 3 bases for V and 5 bases for J; bases not matched to a gene: 2. The CDR3 runs to 13 residues. Germline CDR1 reads LNHDA; CDR2 reads SQIVND (reference sequence). The CDR3 DNA follows: TGTGCCAGTAGTATCCCGGGGGGAGATACGCAGTATTTT. Its translation is CASSIPGGDTQYF.

This clone was picked up a small number of times. V and J are TRBV7-2 and TRBJ2-2, with 14 bases aligning to TRBD2. V lost 5 bases and J lost 2; bases outside the gene matches: 10. The CDR3 totals 19 residues. Germline CDR1 reads SGHTA; CDR2 reads FQGNSA. In DNA, the CDR3 is TGTGCCAGCAGCATATCTTCGGGACTAGCGGGGGTTAACACCGGGGAGCTGTTTTTT. Residues: CASSISSGLAGVNTGELFF. Full variable domain (outside the CDR3, taken from reference TRBV7-2 and TRBJ2-2): GAGVSQSPSNKVTEKGKDVELRCDPISGHTALYWYRQSLGQGLEFLIYFQGNSAPDKSGLPSDRFSAERTGGSVSTLTIQRTQQEDSAVYLCASSISSGLAGVNTGELFFGEGSRLTVL.

This clone was detected only a few times. The V gene is TRBV19, the J gene TRBJ2-7; weak D call: TRBD1 (5 bases). This CDR3 comprises 13 residues. Per the germline V gene, CDR1 is LNHDA and CDR2 is SQIVND (reference sequence). The V and J ends lost 9 bases and 1 base respectively, with 13 bases between them. Written as DNA, the CDR3 is TGTGCCAGACGACAGAACCCTTCCTACGAGCAGTACGTC. Translation: CARRQNPSYEQYV.

This clone was seen a handful of times. The chain employs TRBV7-2 and TRBJ2-7, with 8 bases aligning to TRBD1. The CDR3 covers 14 residues. V lost 5 bases to trimming and J lost 5 bases; unmatched junction nucleotides: 8. Per the germline V gene, CDR1 is SGHTA and CDR2 is FQGNSA. The CDR3 bases are TGTGCCAGCAGCCCTTCGACAGGGGTCCACGAGCAGTACGTC. Encoded protein: CASSPSTGVHEQYV.

The V call is TRBV28, the J call TRBJ2-3, with D possibly TRBD2 on 7 matching bases. CDR1 MDHEN and CDR2 SYDVKM come from the germline V gene. CDR3 length: 19 residues. V shed 5 bases and J shed 2 bases, with 26 bases lying between them. The CDR3 here is CASSLPGQIRRESTDTQYF. DNA for the CDR3: TGTGCCAGCAGTCTCCCGGGACAAATACGGCGGGAGTCCACAGATACGCAGTATTTT.

In nucleotides, the CDR3 is TGTGCCAGCAGTTTACCCCTAGGCAGGGTCTATGGCTACACCTTC. Encoded protein: CASSLPLGRVYGYTF. The gene calls are TRBV28 and TRBJ1-2, with D perhaps matching TRBD1 (5 bases). With 2 bases removed from V and 4 bases from J, the gap between germline ends came to 14 bases. The germline CDR1 and CDR2 sequences are MDHEN and SYDVKM. The CDR3 is 15 residues long.

This clone was recorded a few times. The chain recombines TRBV29-1 with TRBJ2-7; 10 positions agree with TRBD2. V dropped 1 base and J dropped 6; count of bases not matched to a gene: 9. The CDR3 runs to 15 residues. Germline V lookup: CDR1 SQVTM, CDR2 ANQGSEA. CDR3 region: CSVEGEGTSVTEQYF. CDR3 DNA sequence: TGCAGCGTTGAAGGAGAGGGGACTAGCGTTACCGAGCAGTACTTC.

This clone was seen only a few times. J is TRBJ2-7 and V is TRBV18, with 7 bases matching TRBD1. Per germline, CDR1 KGHSH and CDR2 LQKENI. Losses at the gene ends were 4 bases for V and 5 bases for J; bases not matched to a gene: 11. The CDR3 totals 15 residues. CDR3 region: CASSLNQRGRDEQYV. The CDR3 region has the DNA TGTGCCAGCTCACTGAACCAGAGGGGGCGCGACGAGCAGTACGTC.

This clone was picked up a small number of times. This sequence joins TRBV18 and TRBJ1-3; D remains unclear. This CDR3 is built from 15 residues. Germline CDR1 reads KGHSH; CDR2 reads LQKENI. The V end was cut by 3 bases, the J end by 3 bases, with 12 bases between. In DNA form, the CDR3 reads TGTGCCAGCTCACCCCAGGATCTCAGTGGAAACACCATATATTTT. This gives the protein CASSPQDLSGNTIYF.

J is TRBJ2-7 and V is TRBV5-6; TRBD2 agrees at 7 bases. The length of the CDR3 is 17 residues. The J segment lost 6 bases and the V segment lost 6 bases, leaving 21 bases of the junction unmatched. The germline V gene encodes CDR1 SGHDT and CDR2 YYEEEE. CDR3 in DNA: TGTGCCAGCACCTACTCCCGCCTCGGGGAGGGCCGGGGCGAGCAGTACGTC. Residues: CASTYSRLGEGRGEQYV.

In its sample, this clone was seen many times. The chain has TRBV11-2 and TRBJ2-7; D perhaps matches TRBD1 (5 bases). Germline V gene data show CDR1 as SGHAT and CDR2 as FQNNGV. Deletions cut 5 bases from V and 4 bases from J, with 12 bases between. There are 13 residues in the CDR3. CDR3 in DNA: TGTGCCAGCAGCCGTACAGGAGCTTACGAGCAGTACGTC. Amino acid sequence: CASSRTGAYEQYV.

The sample holds a few counts of this clone. The chain uses TRBV2 and TRBJ2-7, with 8 bases fitting TRBD2. Germline assignment: CDR1 SNHLY and CDR2 FYNNEI. V lost 7 bases, J lost 7 bases, and 3 bases stayed unmatched. CDR3 length: 11 residues. The CDR3 DNA reads as TGTGCCAGCACCATAGCGGGGGAGCAGTACGTC. It encodes CASTIAGEQYV.